Listed here is a single TCR beta chain. These data are taken from a study of identifying expanded T cells in peripheral blood. TCRdb's table, derived via immunoSEQ multiplex PCR, lists solely in-frame clones and lacks some. The table has about 86,000 clones, roughly 87% seen once. During the collection period, no donor immune events like infections were recorded. Deletions cut 7 bases from V and 1 base from J, with 7 bases between. From germline, CDR1 is WSHSY and CDR2 SAAADI. The CDR3 consists of 12 residues. This chain connects TRBV10-2 to TRBJ1-2; possible D gene TRBD1, 6 bases. The sequenced sample was blood. This TCR came from a person aged 18 to 75 in good health. CDR3 sequence reads: CASMDSNYGYTF. The CDR3 nucleotides read TGCGCCAGCATGGACAGTAACTATGGCTACACCTTC.